This T cell receptor (beta chain) comes out of a study of T cells after yellow fever vaccination. Whole-study context: The fractions with low cell numbers were processed using SMART-Seq v4 Ultra Low Input. Whole-study results and caveats: In post-booster samples, most primary-vaccination clones reappeared (approximately 95% CD4, nearly 90% CD8).

This clonotype was counted only a few times. Its antigen is not known. TCRdb processed the 5' RACE reads anew with MiXCR; each CDR3 protein has one entry. This table has approximately 550,000 distinct CDR3 sequences, around an eighth appearing once. The CDR3 is made up of 16 amino acids. Germline assignment: CDR1 LGHDT and CDR2 YNNKEL (reference sequence). V lost 2 bases and J 5 bases, leaving 17 bases between the germline ends. V and J are TRBV3-1 and TRBJ2-3; possible D gene TRBD2, 6 bases. The clonotype originates from a young man who received the YFV17D yellow fever vaccine. This specimen was PBMCs, taken on the day of the yellow fever booster vaccination. DNA for the CDR3: TGTGCCAGCAGCCAACCGGGACTTCCGACTCTAGATACGCAGTATTTT. It translates to CASSQPGLPTLDTQYF.